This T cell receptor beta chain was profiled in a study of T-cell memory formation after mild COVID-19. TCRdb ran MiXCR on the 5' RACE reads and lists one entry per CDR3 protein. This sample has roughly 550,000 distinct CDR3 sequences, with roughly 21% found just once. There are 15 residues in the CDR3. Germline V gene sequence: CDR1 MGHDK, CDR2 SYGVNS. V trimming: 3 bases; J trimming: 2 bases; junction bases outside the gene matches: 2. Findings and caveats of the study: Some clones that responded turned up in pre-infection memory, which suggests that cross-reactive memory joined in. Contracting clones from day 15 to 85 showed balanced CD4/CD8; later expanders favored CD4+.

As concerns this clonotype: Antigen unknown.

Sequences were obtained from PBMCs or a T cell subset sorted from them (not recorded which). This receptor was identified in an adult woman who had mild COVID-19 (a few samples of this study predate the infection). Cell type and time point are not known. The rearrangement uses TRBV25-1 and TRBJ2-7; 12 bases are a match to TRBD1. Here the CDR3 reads CASSDRDRGPYEQYF. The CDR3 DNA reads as TGTGCCAGCAGTGACAGGGACAGGGGGCCCTACGAGCAGTACTTC.